The 21 T cell receptor beta chains below come from one sample, sequenced in a study of CD8+CD57+ T cells in acquired aplastic anemia. Profiling of TCR beta VDJ combinations and CDR3 sequences used genomic DNA as template. TCRdb used MiXCR to reprocess the reads, holding one entry per CDR3 protein. The repertoire holds around 190,000 distinct CDR3 sequences, about 59% seen once, with around 32% in the top ten. Sequencing input: sorted CD4+, CD8+, or CD8+CD57+ T cells (not recorded which) from PBMCs. The receptors here all came from a human donor in good health.

Only one count was recorded for this clonotype. This sequence joins TRBV20-1 and TRBJ2-7; TRBD2 might be the D (6 bases). Germline V CDR1 and CDR2: DFQATT, SNEGSKA (reference sequence). Trimming took off 3 bases at V and 4 bases at J, with 22 bases between the two ends. This CDR3 contains 16 residues. This CDR3 is CSASTGEISGVYEQYF. In DNA, the CDR3 is TGCAGTGCTAGTACGGGGGAGATCTCTGGGGTTTACGAGCAGTACTTC.

CDR3 region: CSVEDAGTGGIEQYF. CDR3 nucleotides: TGCAGCGTTGAAGATGCTGGGACAGGGGGTATTGAGCAGTACTTC. This sequence joins TRBV29-1 and TRBJ2-7; 11 bases are a match to TRBD1. CDR1 is SQVTM, CDR2 ANQGSEA, per germline. V lost 0 bases and J lost 7; bases outside the gene matches: 8. The CDR3 length is 15 residues.

The V call is TRBV7-3, the J call TRBJ2-7; tentative D call: TRBD1 (6 bases). The germline V gene has CDR1 SGHTA and CDR2 FQGTGA. V lost 2 bases and J 0 bases, leaving 8 bases between the germline ends. CDR3 length: 14 amino acids. The CDR3 reads CASSLSDSSYEQYF. In DNA form, the CDR3 reads TGTGCCAGCAGCTTATCGGACAGCTCCTACGAGCAGTACTTC.

The V and J genes are TRBV20-1 and TRBJ2-7; 7 positions agree with TRBD1. This CDR3 contains 14 residues. Germline V gene lookup returns CDR1 DFQATT and CDR2 SNEGSKA (reference sequence). V shed 0 bases, J shed 6 bases, and the junction held 8 bases outside the gene matches. The CDR3: CSARDQGDGSEQYF. In DNA form, the CDR3 reads TGCAGTGCTAGAGATCAGGGGGACGGTTCCGAGCAGTACTTC.

The chain has TRBV2 and TRBJ2-7; D gene ambiguous. Deletions cut 1 base from V and 2 bases from J, with 9 bases between. This CDR3 has 14 amino acids. Germline-derived CDR1 and CDR2 are SNHLY and FYNNEI. The CDR3 nucleotides read TGTGCCAGCAGTGAAGGGGAATGGACCTACGAGCAGTACTTC. Translated, it gives CASSEGEWTYEQYF.

This clonotype appeared once. The chain combines TRBV27 with TRBJ1-1; D may be TRBD1 (6 bases). CDR1 is MNHEY and CDR2 is SMNVEV in the germline V gene (reference sequence). CDR3 length equals 15 residues. V gave up 1 base and J gave up 5 bases, with 14 bases separating them. The CDR3 here is CASSLLGGGETEAFF. Here the CDR3 DNA reads TGTGCCAGCAGTTTATTGGGGGGCGGGGAAACTGAAGCTTTCTTT.

The table lists this clonotype with many counts. This chain joins TRBV9 and TRBJ1-1, with 9 bases lining up with TRBD1. Per germline, CDR1 SGDLS and CDR2 YYNGEE. V lost 3 bases to trimming and J lost 4 bases; unmatched junction nucleotides: 7. This CDR3 spans 15 amino acids. The CDR3: CASSDETGGLTEAFF. In DNA, the CDR3 is TGTGCCAGCAGCGATGAAACAGGGGGCCTCACTGAAGCTTTCTTT. Combining the CDR3 with reference TRBV9 and TRBJ1-1 gives the whole variable domain DSGVTQTPKHLITATGQRVTLRCSPRSGDLSVYWYQQSLDQGLQFLIQYYNGEERAKGNILERFSAQQFPDLHSELNLSSLELGDSALYFCASSDETGGLTEAFFGQGTRLTVV.

This chain uses TRBV7-9 with TRBJ2-2; TRBD1 agrees at 8 bases. With V trimmed by 2 bases and J by 6 bases, 2 bases remained unmatched. The CDR3 runs to 14 residues. Looked up from germline, CDR1 is SEHNR and CDR2 is FQNEAQ (reference sequence). The CDR3, as DNA: TGTGCCAGCAGCTTATCGACAGGGGCCGGGGAGCTGTTTTTT. This sequence encodes CASSLSTGAGELFF.

The chain has TRBV7-9 and TRBJ1-2, with a weak D call TRBD1 (6 bases). Germline V lookup: CDR1 SEHNR, CDR2 FQNEAQ (reference sequence). The CDR3 consists of 13 residues. V was cut by 5 bases and J by 7 bases, with 14 bases left in between. The CDR3 reads CASSHAGAAGYTF. The CDR3 bases are TGTGCCAGCAGCCATGCGGGGGCAGCTGGCTACACCTTC.

The chain links TRBV10-1 to TRBJ2-7; 14 bases map to TRBD2. Trimming removed 9 bases from V and 5 bases from J; junction bases left unmatched: 12. This CDR3 region has 16 residues. Germline assignment: CDR1 WNHNN and CDR2 SYGVQD (reference sequence). CDR3 coding DNA: TGCGCCAGTGTGAATTCGGGACTAGCGGGAGTCCACGAGCAGTACTTC. Amino acid sequence: CASVNSGLAGVHEQYF.

The DNA of the CDR3 is TGTGCCACCAGCAGCGTAGGAGGGGTTAAGGGAGAGACCCAGTACTTC. The encoded protein is CATSSVGGVKGETQYF. J is TRBJ2-5 and V is TRBV15; perhaps TRBD2 as D (6 bases). Germline assignment: CDR1 LNHNV and CDR2 YYDKDF (reference sequence). V lost 3 bases and J lost 4, with 18 bases in between. The CDR3 has 16 residues. Full variable domain (remainder filled in from reference TRBV15 and TRBJ2-5): DAMVIQNPRYQVTQFGKPVTLSCSQTLNHNVMYWYQQKSSQAPKLLFHYYDKDFNNEADTPDNFQSRRPNTSFCFLDIRSPGLGDTAMYLCATSSVGGVKGETQYFGPGTRLLVL.

The V and J genes are TRBV15 and TRBJ1-1; D is ambiguous. Per germline, CDR1 LNHNV and CDR2 YYDKDF (reference sequence). This CDR3 spans 15 amino acids. Trimming removed 4 bases from V and 7 bases from J, with 19 bases in between. CDR3 region: CATSIEEGSRDEAFF. The CDR3 nucleotides are TGTGCCACCAGCATTGAAGAAGGGTCGAGGGATGAAGCTTTCTTT.

This clonotype showed up many times. V is TRBV6-2 or TRBV6-3 and J is TRBJ2-2; D is ambiguous. CDR1 and CDR2 (germline): MNHEY, SVGEGT. Trimming removed 4 bases from V and 10 bases from J, with 13 bases in between. This CDR3 region has 13 residues. The CDR3 loop reads CASSWLSSEELFF. The CDR3 DNA reads TGTGCCAGCAGTTGGCTGTCTTCGGAGGAGCTGTTTTTT.

The V gene is TRBV9, the J gene TRBJ2-5, with a tentative D call TRBD1 (6 bases). Germline V lookup: CDR1 SGDLS, CDR2 YYNGEE. The V and J ends lost 0 bases and 4 bases respectively, with 10 bases between them. The CDR3 length is 14 residues. In DNA, the CDR3 is TGTGCCAGCAGCGTAGGAGGGGGTTCAGAGACCCAGTACTTC. It yields the protein CASSVGGGSETQYF. The whole variable domain, remainder taken from reference TRBV9 and TRBJ2-5, is DSGVTQTPKHLITATGQRVTLRCSPRSGDLSVYWYQQSLDQGLQFLIQYYNGEERAKGNILERFSAQQFPDLHSELNLSSLELGDSALYFCASSVGGGSETQYFGPGTRLLVL.

This clonotype was seen at least ten times. Germline is not matched at one junction end, which may reflect a read error. CDR3 DNA: TGCGCCAGCAGCCAAGACAGGGACGAGCAGTACTTC. This translates into CASSQDRDEQYF. This chain uses TRBV3-1 with TRBJ2-7; 7 positions match TRBD1. CDR1 and CDR2 (germline): LGHDT, YNNKEL (reference sequence). The CDR3 extends over 12 amino acids.

This clonotype was seen repeatedly, ten times or more. The V gene is TRBV9, the J gene TRBJ1-2; maybe TRBD1 (6 bases). This CDR3 contains 16 residues. Germline assignment: CDR1 SGDLS and CDR2 YYNGEE. Trimming cost V 1 base and J 8 bases, with 21 bases left between them. CDR3: CASSVFRDTETEGYTF. CDR3 DNA sequence: TGTGCCAGCAGCGTATTCCGGGACACCGAGACGGAGGGCTACACCTTC.

There are a few counts of this clonotype. The chain couples TRBV27 to TRBJ1-1; 9 nucleotides agree with TRBD1. V gave up 6 bases and J gave up 4 bases; unmatched junction bases: 0. CDR1 and CDR2 (germline): MNHEY, SMNVEV (reference sequence). CDR3 length: 12 residues. The CDR3 protein is CASRQGATEAFF. The DNA of the CDR3 is TGTGCCAGCAGACAGGGGGCCACTGAAGCTTTCTTT.

This clonotype was found many times. The CDR3 DNA reads as TGCAGTGCTACCGGACTAGCGGGAGGTGGAGGCACAGATACGCAGTATTTT. Protein sequence: CSATGLAGGGGTDTQYF. The rearrangement joins TRBV20-1 to TRBJ2-3; TRBD2 aligns across 14 bases. CDR3 size: 17 residues. V lost 4 bases to trimming and J lost 1 base; unmatched junction nucleotides: 7. Per the germline V gene, CDR1 is DFQATT and CDR2 is SNEGSKA (reference sequence).

This clonotype turned up a few times. The chain couples TRBV9 to TRBJ1-3, with D perhaps TRBD1 (6 bases). CDR1 is SGDLS and CDR2 is YYNGEE in the germline V gene. Trimming removed 0 bases at V and 2 bases at J, with 12 bases between. This CDR3 comprises 16 residues. The CDR3 protein is CASSVEAQGAGNTIYF. The CDR3 nucleotides read TGTGCCAGCAGCGTAGAAGCACAGGGTGCTGGAAACACCATATATTTT.

The sample holds many counts of this clonotype. This chain connects TRBV7-9 to TRBJ1-6, with a tentative D call TRBD1 (6 bases). Germline values: CDR1 SEHNR, CDR2 FQNEAQ (reference sequence). The CDR3 consists of 15 residues. The V and J ends lost 1 base and 10 bases respectively, with 14 bases between them. The CDR3 nucleotides read TGTGCCAGCAGCTTAGGAGGGGGGATTTACTCACCCCTCCACTTT. Its protein product is CASSLGGGIYSPLHF. The full variable domain, rest sourced from reference TRBV7-9 and TRBJ1-6, is DTGVSQNPRHKITKRGQNVTFRCDPISEHNRLYWYRQTLGQGPEFLTYFQNEAQLEKSRLLSDRFSAERPKGSFSTLEIQRTEQGDSAMYLCASSLGGGIYSPLHFGNGTRLTVT.

The chain employs TRBV7-2 and TRBJ1-6, with no clear D. Trimming removed 1 base from V and 7 bases from J, with 14 bases in between. The V gene's germline CDR1 is SGHTA and CDR2 FQGNSA. The CDR3 extends over 16 amino acids. This CDR3 reads CASSLVTRDGNSPLHF. The CDR3, as DNA: TGTGCCAGCAGCTTAGTGACAAGGGATGGGAATTCACCCCTCCACTTT. Together with reference TRBV7-2 and TRBJ1-6, the CDR3 gives the full variable domain: GAGVSQSPSNKVTEKGKDVELRCDPISGHTALYWYRQSLGQGLEFLIYFQGNSAPDKSGLPSDRFSAERTGGSVSTLTIQRTQQEDSAVYLCASSLVTRDGNSPLHFGNGTRLTVT.